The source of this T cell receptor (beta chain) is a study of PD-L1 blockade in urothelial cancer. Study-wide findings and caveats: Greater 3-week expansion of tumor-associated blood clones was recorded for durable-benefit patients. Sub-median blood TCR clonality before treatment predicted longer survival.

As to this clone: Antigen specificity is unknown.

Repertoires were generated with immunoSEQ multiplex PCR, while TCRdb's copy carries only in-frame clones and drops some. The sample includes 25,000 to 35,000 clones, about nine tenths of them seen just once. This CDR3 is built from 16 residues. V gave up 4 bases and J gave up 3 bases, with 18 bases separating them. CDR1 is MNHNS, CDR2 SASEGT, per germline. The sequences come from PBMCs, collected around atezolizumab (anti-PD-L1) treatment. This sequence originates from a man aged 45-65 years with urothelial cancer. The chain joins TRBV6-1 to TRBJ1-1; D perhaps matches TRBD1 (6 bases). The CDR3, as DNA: TGTGCCAGCAGTGCGTCCGACAGGAGAACTCACACTGAAGCTTTCTTT. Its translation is CASSASDRRTHTEAFF.